Below, 30 T cell receptor beta chains from the same sample are listed, as sequenced in a study of cytomegalovirus exposure and HLA in healthy donors. PCR used 60 Vbeta primers and 13 Jbeta primers. The table came from immunoSEQ multiplex PCR; TCRdb's copy has only in-frame clones and leaves some out. The sample consists of some 170,000 clones, about 69% of them appearing once. The sample was PBMCs. These receptors were obtained from a male donor in good health and CMV-seronegative.

V is TRBV30 and J is TRBJ2-1; a weak D match, TRBD1 (5 bases). CDR1 and CDR2 (germline): GTSNPN, SVGIG (reference sequence). CDR3 length: 12 residues. With 3 bases removed from V and 7 bases from J, the gap between germline ends came to 10 bases. As DNA, the CDR3 is TGTGCCTGGAGGGTCAGGGCGAATGAGCAGTTCTTC. Translating it yields CAWRVRANEQFF.

This clone appeared a single time. V and J are TRBV19 and TRBJ1-4; TRBD1 matches 7 bases. V shed 6 bases and J 10 bases; nucleotides not matched to a gene: 8. The CDR3 runs 13 residues. The V gene's germline CDR1 is LNHDA and CDR2 SQIVND (reference sequence). The CDR3 here is CASSTGEDRKLFF. CDR3 nucleotides: TGTGCCAGTAGCACAGGGGAGGACCGAAAACTGTTTTTT.

This clone was counted a few times. This chain connects TRBV7-9 to TRBJ2-5, with D possibly matching TRBD1 (6 bases). Germline loops: CDR1 SEHNR, CDR2 FQNEAQ (reference sequence). The ends were cut back, 5 bases at V and 1 base at J, with 14 bases in the middle. This CDR3 region has 15 residues. In nucleotides, the CDR3 is TGTGCCAGCAGCCCTGACAGGTCCTTCCAAGAGACCCAGTACTTC. Amino acid sequence: CASSPDRSFQETQYF.

In this sample, this clone turned up once. This chain links TRBV9 with TRBJ1-5, with TRBD1 matching over 7 bases. The germline V gene has CDR1 SGDLS and CDR2 YYNGEE. V trimming: 0 bases; J trimming: 6 bases; junction bases outside the gene matches: 12. The CDR3 covers 17 residues. The CDR3 DNA reads TGTGCCAGCAGCGTAGGGAGTGAGGGGACAGTATTTCAGCCCCAGCATTTT. Its translation is CASSVGSEGTVFQPQHF.

The sample holds one count of this clone. The J gene is TRBJ2-4, the V gene TRBV15; D is perhaps TRBD2 (6 bases). V gave up 2 bases and J gave up 11 bases, with 13 bases separating them. The CDR3 consists of 13 residues. Germline CDR1 is LNHNV and CDR2 is YYDKDF (reference sequence). The CDR3 protein is CATSRPGGALQYF. The CDR3 DNA reads TGTGCCACCAGCAGACCGGGCGGGGCGCTTCAGTACTTC. Using reference TRBV15 and TRBJ2-4 for the parts outside the CDR3, the full variable domain is DAMVIQNPRYQVTQFGKPVTLSCSQTLNHNVMYWYQQKSSQAPKLLFHYYDKDFNNEADTPDNFQSRRPNTSFCFLDIRSPGLGDTAMYLCATSRPGGALQYFGAGTRLSVL.

The chain uses TRBV5-1 and TRBJ2-3, with a possible D match to TRBD2 (6 bases). This CDR3 is built from 12 residues. Germline V CDR1 and CDR2: SGHRS, YFSETQ. V gave up 5 bases and J gave up 4 bases, with 8 bases separating them. The CDR3 region has the DNA TGCGCCAGCAGTGGGGAGGCAGATACGCAGTATTTT. Its protein is CASSGEADTQYF.

CDR3 amino acids: CASSPHSNTEAFF. The CDR3 DNA reads TGTGCCAGCAGTCCACATTCGAACACTGAAGCTTTCTTT. The V gene is TRBV6-6, the J gene TRBJ1-1; D unclear. This CDR3 is 13 amino acids long. V dropped 5 bases and J dropped 1 base, with 8 bases sitting between them. Germline values: CDR1 MNHNY, CDR2 SVGAGI (reference sequence).

To note about this clone: Other DNA sequences within the sample encode an identical CDR3. The chain couples TRBV7-8 to TRBJ2-7, with D possibly matching TRBD1 (6 bases). With 4 bases removed from V and 3 bases from J, the gap between germline ends came to 10 bases. CDR1 SGHVS and CDR2 FQNEAQ come from the germline V gene. The CDR3 is 13 residues long. CDR3 loop: CASSWGHNYEQYF. Here the CDR3 DNA reads TGTGCCAGCAGCTGGGGGCATAACTACGAGCAGTACTTC.

This chain connects TRBV6-4 to TRBJ2-3; D gene unclear. From germline, CDR1 is MRHNA and CDR2 SNTAGT. The V gene lost 4 bases and the J gene lost 1 base, with 9 bases spanning the gap. This CDR3 has 14 amino acids. The CDR3 coding sequence is TGTGCCAGCAGTGTGGAGCGAGGCACAGATACGCAGTATTTT. Protein: CASSVERGTDTQYF.

The chain uses TRBV7-9 and TRBJ2-4; 7 bases are a match to TRBD1. Losses at the gene ends were 2 bases for V and 4 bases for J; bases not matched to a gene: 2. This CDR3 comprises 14 residues. The germline V gene encodes CDR1 SEHNR and CDR2 FQNEAQ (reference sequence). The CDR3 is CASSLQGVKNIQYF. In DNA form, the CDR3 reads TGTGCCAGCAGCTTACAGGGGGTTAAAAACATTCAGTACTTC.

This clone was observed a single time. The chain is built from TRBV28 and TRBJ2-6, with D tentatively TRBD1 (6 bases). Germline V gives CDR1 MDHEN, CDR2 SYDVKM. The CDR3 extends over 18 amino acids. Trimming took off 2 bases at V and 0 bases at J, with 14 bases between the two ends. CDR3 nucleotide sequence: TGTGCCAGCAGTTTACGGCAGGGGACCATCTCTGGGGCCAACGTCCTGACTTTC. Amino acid sequence: CASSLRQGTISGANVLTF.

In its sample, this clone was seen a few times. The chain carries TRBV28 and TRBJ1-5; 10 bases line up with TRBD1. This CDR3 spans 15 amino acids. Germline CDR1 and CDR2: MDHEN and SYDVKM. The trim removed 4 bases at V and 4 bases at J, leaving 4 bases unmatched. The CDR3 loop reads CASSSGTGANQPQHF. The CDR3 DNA follows: TGTGCCAGCAGTTCCGGGACAGGGGCTAATCAGCCCCAGCATTTT.

The chain is built from TRBV7-9 and TRBJ1-4; 7 nucleotides align to TRBD1. CDR3 length: 15 amino acids. V lost 5 bases to trimming and J lost 6 bases; unmatched junction nucleotides: 9. From germline, CDR1 is SEHNR and CDR2 FQNEAQ (reference sequence). CDR3: CASSHRGRGDEKLFF. In nucleotides, the CDR3 is TGTGCCAGCAGCCACAGGGGACGAGGGGATGAAAAACTGTTTTTT. The full variable domain, its missing parts supplied by reference TRBV7-9 and TRBJ1-4, is DTGVSQNPRHKITKRGQNVTFRCDPISEHNRLYWYRQTLGQGPEFLTYFQNEAQLEKSRLLSDRFSAERPKGSFSTLEIQRTEQGDSAMYLCASSHRGRGDEKLFFGSGTQLSVL.

The CDR3 DNA is TGTGCCAGCAGTTACCCGGCCTCCGGGAATGAGCAGTTCTTC. Its translation is CASSYPASGNEQFF. The chain has TRBV6-6 and TRBJ2-1; D is undetermined. Deletions cut 2 bases from V and 7 bases from J, with 12 bases between. The length of the CDR3 is 14 residues. In germline, CDR1 is MNHNY, CDR2 SVGAGI (reference sequence).

As to this clone: Compared with germline, one end of the junction differs, possibly owing to a read error. The gene calls are TRBV14 and TRBJ2-2, with a weak D call TRBD2 (6 bases). CDR3 length: 15 amino acids. The germline CDR1 and CDR2 sequences are SGHDN and FVKESK. The CDR3 DNA is TGTGCCAGCAGCCAGATTGGGGCTAGCGCCGGGGGGCTGTTTTTT. Translation: CASSQIGASAGGLFF.

Only a few counts were recorded for this clone. The chain joins TRBV7-9 to TRBJ1-1, with 8 bases lining up with TRBD1. The CDR3 totals 16 residues. Germline V gene lookup returns CDR1 SEHNR and CDR2 FQNEAQ (reference sequence). The ends lost 7 bases at V and 4 bases at J; junction bases unmatched: 14. The CDR3, as DNA: TGTGCCAGCACACGACCCACGGACAGGGCAGGCACTGAAGCTTTCTTT. Translating it yields CASTRPTDRAGTEAFF.

The chain joins TRBV6-4 to TRBJ2-6; TRBD2 agrees at 7 bases. Per germline, CDR1 MRHNA and CDR2 SNTAGT. The V and J ends lost 3 bases and 3 bases, in that order; junction bases with no gene match: 2. The CDR3 has 15 amino acids. The CDR3 nucleotides are TGTGCCAGCAGTGAAGCGGGGAGTGGGGCCAACGTCCTGACTTTC. Its protein is CASSEAGSGANVLTF.

The chain is built from TRBV30 and TRBJ1-5; D perhaps matches TRBD1 (5 bases). Germline V gene sequence: CDR1 GTSNPN, CDR2 SVGIG (reference sequence). The length of the CDR3 is 13 residues. V lost 1 base and J lost 3, with 7 bases in between. The CDR3 DNA reads TGTGCCTGGAGTGATGGACACAATCAGCCCCAGCATTTT. Encoded protein: CAWSDGHNQPQHF.

The chain joins TRBV27 to TRBJ2-1, with D uncertain. The germline gives CDR1 MNHEY, CDR2 SMNVEV (reference sequence). The CDR3 length is 15 residues. V dropped 0 bases and J dropped 0 bases, with 6 bases sitting between them. CDR3 sequence (DNA): TGTGCCAGCAGTTTATCCCCCTTCTCCTACAATGAGCAGTTCTTC. Protein product: CASSLSPFSYNEQFF.

The gene calls are TRBV7-9 and TRBJ1-1; TRBD1 might be the D (6 bases). This CDR3 is built from 15 residues. Looked up from germline, CDR1 is SEHNR and CDR2 is FQNEAQ (reference sequence). The V end lost 2 bases, the J end lost 3 bases, and 13 bases lay between the germline ends. The chain's CDR3 is CASSLNSAGDTEAFF. The CDR3 nucleotides are TGTGCCAGCAGCTTAAATTCCGCAGGGGACACTGAAGCTTTCTTT.

This chain links TRBV4-3 with TRBJ2-7; TRBD2 agrees at 7 bases. The CDR3 has 17 residues. Germline lookup yields CDR1 LGHNA and CDR2 YSLEER. J was trimmed by 3 bases and V by 0 bases; bases with no gene match: 11. Here the CDR3 reads CASSQDWVAAGVYEQYF. Here the CDR3 DNA reads TGCGCCAGCAGCCAAGATTGGGTTGCGGCGGGAGTCTACGAGCAGTACTTC.

This clone was seen just once. V usage is TRBV11-2 and J usage is TRBJ2-3; the match to TRBD2 covers 7 bases. The germline V gene has CDR1 SGHAT and CDR2 FQNNGV. The trim removed 5 bases at V and 4 bases at J, leaving 6 bases unmatched. This CDR3 is built from 14 residues. The CDR3 DNA reads TGTGCCAGCAGCCCTGGGGGGGGTCCAGATACGCAGTATTTT. It yields the protein CASSPGGGPDTQYF.

The V and J genes are TRBV5-5 and TRBJ2-7; TRBD2 might be the D (6 bases). V lost 4 bases to trimming and J lost 0 bases, with 14 bases between them. In germline, CDR1 is SGHKS, CDR2 YYEKEE (reference sequence). The CDR3 is 15 amino acids. CDR3 region: CASSNRDSYSYEQYF. For the CDR3, the DNA is TGTGCCAGCAGCAACCGGGACTCCTACTCCTACGAGCAGTACTTC.

J is TRBJ2-1 and V is TRBV6-4, with 7 bases matching TRBD2. From germline, CDR1 is MRHNA and CDR2 SNTAGT. V shed 2 bases and J 7 bases; nucleotides not matched to a gene: 8. The CDR3 is 15 amino acids. CDR3 loop: CASSDDERGGNEQFF. CDR3 nucleotides: TGTGCCAGCAGTGACGACGAGCGGGGAGGGAATGAGCAGTTCTTC.

The CDR3 sequence is CASGDWFSAEAFF. CDR3 nucleotides: TGTGCTAGTGGTGACTGGTTTAGCGCTGAAGCTTTCTTT. The chain uses TRBV12-5 and TRBJ1-1, with D unresolved. The V end lost 5 bases, the J end lost 6 bases, and 13 bases lay between the germline ends. Germline CDR1 and CDR2: LGHNT and FRNRAP. CDR3 size: 13 residues.

V and J are TRBV4-1 and TRBJ1-4, with TRBD1 matching over 12 bases. There are 16 residues in the CDR3. Germline V CDR1 and CDR2: MGHRA, YSYEKL. The junction had 9 bases not matched to a gene; V was cut back by 3 bases and J by 10 bases. The CDR3 reads CASSHVFRDRGRKLFF. The CDR3, as DNA: TGCGCCAGCAGCCACGTTTTCCGGGACAGGGGGCGAAAACTGTTTTTT.

Here the CDR3 DNA reads TGTGCCAGCAGCTTAACCTTCCAAGAGACCCAGTACTTC. This translates into CASSLTFQETQYF. The chain employs TRBV7-3 and TRBJ2-5; no definite D call. The CDR3 has 13 residues. Germline-derived CDR1 and CDR2 are SGHTA and FQGTGA. Trimming cost V 0 bases and J 1 base, with 3 bases left between them.

The chain employs TRBV6-5 and TRBJ1-6, with TRBD1 identical over 8 bases. The CDR3 length is 14 residues. Per the germline V gene, CDR1 is MNHEY and CDR2 is SVGAGI. After removal of 7 bases from V and 8 bases from J, the junction contained 7 bases not matched to a gene. CDR3 in amino acids: CASTGQGWDSPLHF. The CDR3 nucleotides read TGTGCCAGCACCGGACAGGGATGGGATTCACCCCTCCACTTT.

The chain joins TRBV9 to TRBJ2-2; 7 positions agree with TRBD1. The CDR3 is 17 amino acids. V shed 4 bases and J 1 base; nucleotides not matched to a gene: 10. Germline V lookup: CDR1 SGDLS, CDR2 YYNGEE. The CDR3 sequence is CASSPRQGLLNTGELFF. The CDR3, as DNA: TGTGCCAGCAGCCCCCGACAGGGTCTATTGAACACCGGGGAGCTGTTTTTT.

The chain carries TRBV4-1 and TRBJ1-2, with 9 bases fitting TRBD1. CDR1 MGHRA and CDR2 YSYEKL come from the germline V gene. V shed 1 base and J 5 bases; nucleotides not matched to a gene: 11. The CDR3 length is 17 residues. Written as DNA, the CDR3 is TGCGCCAGCAGCCAAGTGGGGACAGGGTTGGAACGTTATGGCTACACCTTC. This sequence encodes CASSQVGTGLERYGYTF.